This record looks at one T cell receptor beta chain sequence and its context. Many counts were recorded for this clonotype. Its binding antigen is unknown. No much larger clone exists at a distance of one base, and base qualities are not known. Ends trimmed: V by 5 bases, J by 2 bases; bases unmatched to a gene: 6. From cysteine to phenylalanine, the CDR3 is 15 amino acids long. Only the CDR3 region is kept as DNA, spanning 45 bases read in frame from base 1. The data originate from a study of blood T cells in healthy people across ages (dated by TCRdb to the mid-2010s). With respect to the entire study: In model experiments, template switching captured roughly one uniquely barcoded TCR beta cDNA molecule for every two T cells. Two additional independent replicas of 1 million unique cDNA reads from the same blood draw were analyzed for two donors (one aged 18 to 30 and one aged 80 or older). Donors of different ages were randomly distributed across sequencing lanes to avoid experimental bias. The study measured age-related changes in TCR beta repertoire diversity using deep sequencing normalized with unique cDNA molecular identifiers. Donors were grouped into four age groups: young (average approximately 15 years), middle-aged (roughly 38), aged (approximately 58) and long-lived (roughly 80). General findings and caveats noted by the study authors: Compared with the aged group, more naive CD4+ T cells, fewer expanded clones and increased TCR diversity were shown by the long-lived group, suggesting age selection. The CMV infection status of donors was not known, potentially confounding age-related changes in expanded clonotypes. Observed TCR beta diversity per million T cells fell roughly linearly with age, and a significant reduction was already apparent by age around 40. Conclusive comparison of naive and antigen-experienced compartments was prevented by the profiling of bulk unsorted PBMCs. A strong correlation was found between observed TCR beta diversity and the percentage of naive T cells measured by flow cytometry. Estimates of total diversity from one million sequenced T cells were regarded as lower bounds and underestimates.

The donors were a few dozen Caucasian individuals from Russia, aged about 6 to 100 years, who were systemically healthy. Each donor gave about 11 milliliters of peripheral blood, drawn into EDTA-treated Vacutainer tubes. Ficoll-Paque density-gradient centrifugation was used to isolate PBMCs, with at least 7 million per sample. Total RNA, at least 5.5 micrograms per sample, was extracted from PBMCs with Trizol reagent. For every donor, an aliquot of PBMCs went through flow cytometry to measure the percentages of naive CD45RAhigh/CD27high T cells. The receptor library was made with 5' RACE. A second PCR of about 7 to 12 cycles was run with a J-beta primer mix and a sample-barcoded 5' primer. A unique molecular identifier was introduced onto each TCR beta cDNA molecule by a template-switch 5' adaptor carrying 12 random nucleotides. At least 3 million CDR3-containing paired-end reads were obtained from each sample. First-strand cDNA synthesis was performed from all RNA using the Mint cDNA synthesis kit, with priming by a TRBC-specific oligonucleotide. After uracil-DNA glycosylase treatment, a first 18-cycle PCR used universal primers M1SS and BC2_uni_R on all cDNA. The study's own analysis went as follows. For normalization, 1 million high-quality reads, each with a distinct molecular identifier, were randomly selected from each sample. Reads with shared molecular identifiers were discarded instead of being binned into consensus sequences. MiTCR, with a Q25 quality threshold and the strictest error-elimination algorithm, was used for CDR3 identification, clonotype clustering and error correction. A nonparametric unseen species model with Euler transformation was used to estimate a lower bound on total TCR beta diversity. TCRdb trimmed the raw reads at Q25, called clones with MiXCR and kept productive beta chains. Identical CDR3 proteins give one entry, which carries the most common genes and DNA. The V and J calls and clone size are TCRdb's, not the authors'. In this sample the table shows 1.5 million to 2 million distinct CDR3 sequences, about 39% of which occur a single time. 20% to 25% of the sample is in the top ten clones.

Sequences were obtained from blood. This TCR derives from a human donor in good health. This chain is built from TRBV12-3 or TRBV12-4 and TRBJ2-7; 10 central bases correspond to TRBD1. The CDR3 is CASSQGQGETYEQYF. The DNA reads TGTGCCAGCAGTCAAGGACAGGGGGAAACCTACGAGCAGTACTTC.